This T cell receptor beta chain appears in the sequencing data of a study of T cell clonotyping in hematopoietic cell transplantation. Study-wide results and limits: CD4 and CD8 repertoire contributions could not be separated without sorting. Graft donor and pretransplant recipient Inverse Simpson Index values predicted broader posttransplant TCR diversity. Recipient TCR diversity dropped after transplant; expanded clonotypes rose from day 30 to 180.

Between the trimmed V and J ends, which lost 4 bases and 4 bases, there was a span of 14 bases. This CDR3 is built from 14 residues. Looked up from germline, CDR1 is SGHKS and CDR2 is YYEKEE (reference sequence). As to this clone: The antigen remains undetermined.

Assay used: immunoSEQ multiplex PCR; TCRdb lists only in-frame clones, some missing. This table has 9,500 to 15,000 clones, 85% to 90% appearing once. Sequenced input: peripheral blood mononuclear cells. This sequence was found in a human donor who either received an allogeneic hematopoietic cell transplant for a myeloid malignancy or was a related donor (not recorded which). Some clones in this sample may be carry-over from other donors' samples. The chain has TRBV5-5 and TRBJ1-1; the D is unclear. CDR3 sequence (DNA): TGTGCCAGCAGCCCTGACGCGTGGGGCACTGAAGCTTTCTTT. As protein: CASSPDAWGTEAFF.